This T cell receptor (beta chain) appears in the sequencing data of a study of blood T cell repertoires in COVID-19. At the level of the study: In each case, the material was cDNA or gDNA derived from T cells, B-cell-depleted T cells, or PBMCs.

CDR1 and CDR2 (germline): MDHEN, SYDVKM. Deletions cut 3 bases from V and 2 bases from J, with 5 bases between. The CDR3 is 13 amino acids. In its sample, this clone was seen a few times. Under the authors' procedure: The assay estimated nucleated cells by amplifying reference gene primers. TCRdb's copy holds only in-frame clones and misses some; the assay was immunoSEQ multiplex PCR. V and J calls and clone size follow that table, whereas D and trimming were derived from the DNA. The data hold about 84,000 clones, with around 80% observed a single time. This chain connects TRBV28 to TRBJ1-5; D gene ambiguous. Sequencing input: peripheral blood. This TCR was recovered from a man in his 70s with acute or convalescent COVID-19. The CDR3 region is CASSLAGNQPQHF. The CDR3 coding sequence is TGTGCCAGCAGTTTGGCCGGCAATCAGCCCCAGCATTTT.